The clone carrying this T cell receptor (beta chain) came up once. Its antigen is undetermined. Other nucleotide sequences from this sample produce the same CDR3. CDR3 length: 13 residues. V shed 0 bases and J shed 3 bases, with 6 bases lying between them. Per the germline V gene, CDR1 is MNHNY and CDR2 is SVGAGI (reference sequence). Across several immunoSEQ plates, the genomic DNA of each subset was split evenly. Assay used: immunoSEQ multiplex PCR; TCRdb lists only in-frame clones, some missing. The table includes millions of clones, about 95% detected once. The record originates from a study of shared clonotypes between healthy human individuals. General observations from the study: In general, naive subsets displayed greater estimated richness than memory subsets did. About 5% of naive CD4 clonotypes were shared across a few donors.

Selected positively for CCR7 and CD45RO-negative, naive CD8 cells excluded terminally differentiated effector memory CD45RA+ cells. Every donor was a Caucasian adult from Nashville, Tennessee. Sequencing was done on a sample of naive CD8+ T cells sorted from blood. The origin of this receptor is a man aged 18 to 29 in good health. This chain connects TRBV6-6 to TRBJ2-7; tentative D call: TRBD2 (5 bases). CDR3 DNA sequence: TGTGCCAGCAGTTACTCGGGGAGCTACGAGCAGTACTTC. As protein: CASSYSGSYEQYF.